Below, 15 T cell receptor beta chains from the same sample are listed, as sequenced in a study of blood T cell repertoires in COVID-19. Produced via immunoSEQ multiplex PCR; TCRdb's table is partial and in-frame only. The table records tens of thousands of clones, around 83% of them present only once. Specimen: peripheral blood. All receptors derive from a human donor in a cohort sampled during active COVID-19.

CDR3 sequence reads: CASGLATRNYGYTF. CDR3 sequence (DNA): TGTGCTAGTGGTTTGGCAACAAGAAACTATGGCTACACCTTC. The genes are TRBV12-5 and TRBJ1-2, with D hard to call. The CDR3 has 14 amino acids. Looked up from germline, CDR1 is LGHNT and CDR2 is FRNRAP. The V end was cut by 1 base, the J end by 2 bases, with 8 bases between.

The chain is built from TRBV7-9 and TRBJ2-3; TRBD2 matches at 7 bases. Trimming took 1 base from V and 1 from J; bases not matched to a gene: 5. The CDR3 has 16 residues. The germline V gene encodes CDR1 SEHNR and CDR2 FQNEAQ (reference sequence). In DNA form, the CDR3 reads TGTGCCAGCAGCTTAGTGTTGCTAGCGGGCACAGATACGCAGTATTTT. Encoded protein: CASSLVLLAGTDTQYF.

V and J are TRBV28 and TRBJ2-3, with D perhaps matching TRBD2 (5 bases). V dropped 6 bases and J dropped 0 bases, with 10 bases sitting between them. The V gene's germline CDR1 is MDHEN and CDR2 SYDVKM. The CDR3 extends over 14 amino acids. CDR3 in DNA: TGTGCCAGCAGCCTTACGGGAAGCACAGATACGCAGTATTTT. It is translated as CASSLTGSTDTQYF.

This chain links TRBV5-1 with TRBJ1-1, with TRBD1 matching over 10 bases. CDR1 is SGHRS, CDR2 YFSETQ, per germline. The junction had 3 bases not matched to a gene; V was cut back by 7 bases and J by 3 bases. The CDR3 consists of 13 residues. The CDR3: CASQDRGDTEAFF. The CDR3 DNA reads TGCGCCAGCCAGGACAGGGGGGACACTGAAGCTTTCTTT.

The chain couples TRBV19 to TRBJ1-1, with 8 bases matching TRBD1. The V gene end was trimmed by 9 bases and the J gene end by 12 bases; junction bases not matched to a gene: 21. This CDR3 has 15 amino acids. CDR1 is LNHDA, CDR2 SQIVND, per germline (reference sequence). The CDR3 DNA is TGTGCCAGCAGAGTCCCGGGACAGGTTTGGACGGGTACTTTCTTT. Its protein is CASRVPGQVWTGTFF.

The chain is built from TRBV27 and TRBJ2-7; TRBD1 is a possible D gene (5 bases). The V gene's germline CDR1 is MNHEY and CDR2 SMNVEV (reference sequence). The CDR3 has 16 residues. The ends were cut back, 4 bases at V and 6 bases at J, with 22 bases in the middle. The CDR3 region is CASSWARSGNLGEQYF. The CDR3 nucleotides read TGTGCCAGCAGTTGGGCTCGGTCAGGGAATCTAGGCGAGCAGTACTTC.

This sequence joins TRBV2 and TRBJ2-7; TRBD1 is a possible D gene (5 bases). With 5 bases removed from V and 0 bases from J, the gap between germline ends came to 17 bases. CDR1 and CDR2 (germline): SNHLY, FYNNEI. This CDR3 spans 16 amino acids. CDR3 DNA sequence: TGTGCCAGCAGTTACCCGACAGTCGGAGACTCCTACGAGCAGTACTTC. Protein: CASSYPTVGDSYEQYF.

The gene calls are TRBV7-3 and TRBJ1-6; TRBD1 matches at 9 bases. V gave up 5 bases and J gave up 9 bases; unmatched junction bases: 11. In germline, CDR1 is SGHTA, CDR2 FQGTGA. The CDR3 length is 16 residues. The CDR3 loop reads CASSHRDRESGSPLHF. In DNA form, the CDR3 reads TGTGCCAGCAGCCACCGGGACAGGGAATCGGGTTCACCCCTCCACTTT.

The chain combines TRBV3-1 (or the pseudogene TRBV3-2) with TRBJ2-4, with TRBD2 matching over 7 bases. The CDR3 sequence is 15 residues long. J gave up 5 bases and V 1 base, and 5 bases lay outside the gene matches. Germline CDR1 and CDR2: LGHDT and YNNKEL (reference sequence). The CDR3 sequence: CASSQGPGGENIQYF. The CDR3 DNA reads as TGTGCCAGCAGCCAAGGGCCTGGGGGGGAAAACATTCAGTACTTC.

The rearrangement links TRBV7-9 to TRBJ1-2, with 10 bases aligning to TRBD1. In germline, CDR1 is SEHNR, CDR2 FQNEAQ (reference sequence). The CDR3 runs to 15 residues. The trim removed 5 bases at V and 4 bases at J, leaving 7 bases unmatched. The CDR3 reads CASSTPTGGSYGYTF. DNA of the CDR3: TGTGCCAGCAGCACCCCGACAGGGGGCAGCTATGGCTACACCTTC.

The J gene is TRBJ2-4, the V gene TRBV11-3; 9 nucleotides agree with TRBD2. The CDR3 runs 17 residues. The V and J ends lost 2 bases and 0 bases, in that order; junction bases with no gene match: 5. Per germline, CDR1 SGHNT and CDR2 YENEEA. The CDR3 DNA is TGTGCCAGCAGCTTACCGACTAGCGGAGCAGCCAAAAACATTCAGTACTTC. Its protein is CASSLPTSGAAKNIQYF.

The chain joins TRBV7-2 to TRBJ2-3, with TRBD2 matching over 12 bases. The CDR3 contains 17 residues. Germline CDR1 and CDR2: SGHTA and FQGNSA. The junction had 11 bases not matched to a gene; V was cut back by 4 bases and J by 6 bases. This chain's CDR3 is CASSSMTSGRFGDTQYF. The CDR3 nucleotides read TGTGCCAGCAGCTCTATGACTAGCGGGAGATTCGGGGATACGCAGTATTTT.

This clone was seen a single time. The V and J genes are TRBV7-8 and TRBJ2-3, with TRBD2 as a possible D gene (5 bases). V lost 3 bases to trimming and J lost 0 bases, with 13 bases between them. The CDR3 consists of 16 residues. Germline V gene data show CDR1 as SGHVS and CDR2 as FQNEAQ. CDR3 nucleotides: TGTGCCAGCAGCTTCCAAGGCGGGTCTAGCACAGATACGCAGTATTTT. Translation: CASSFQGGSSTDTQYF.

The chain employs TRBV6-2 or TRBV6-3 and TRBJ2-7; the match to TRBD2 covers 7 bases. The CDR3 is made up of 16 amino acids. Germline values: CDR1 MNHEY, CDR2 SVGEGT. J gave up 3 bases and V 4 bases, and 12 bases lay outside the gene matches. The CDR3 DNA sequence: TGTGCCAGCAGTTCCCTACTAGCGACCCTTAACTACGAGCAGTACTTC. Protein: CASSSLLATLNYEQYF.

This chain connects TRBV11-3 to TRBJ2-1; no reliable D call. The CDR3 totals 14 residues. With 5 bases removed from V and 4 bases from J, the gap between germline ends came to 12 bases. The germline V gene has CDR1 SGHNT and CDR2 YENEEA. CDR3 in amino acids: CASSGRFGYNEQFF. CDR3 sequence (DNA): TGTGCCAGCAGCGGCAGGTTTGGTTACAATGAGCAGTTCTTC.